This T cell receptor (beta chain) is from a study of blood T cell repertoires in COVID-19. About the research overall: PBMCs, B-cell-depleted T cells, or T cells were the source of the cDNA or gDNA that made up the material.

Original methodology: How many nucleated cells were present was estimated from reference gene primer amplification. The assay was immunoSEQ multiplex PCR, and TCRdb's table has in-frame clones only and misses some. The V and J calls and clone size were taken over from that table, and D and trimming were inferred from the DNA. The table records about 360,000 clones, about 89% of them present only once. Germline CDR1 reads SGHNT; CDR2 reads YYREEE (reference sequence). This CDR3 region has 19 residues. Trimming removed 2 bases from V and 2 bases from J; junction bases left unmatched: 11. Residents of about two dozen US areas, aged 18 to 89 years, made up the participants.

J is TRBJ2-2 and V is TRBV5-4; 11 nucleotides align to TRBD1. This clonotype was obtained from a man aged 25-40 years who had recovered from COVID-19. Sequenced: PBMCs or T cells enriched from blood (not recorded which). The CDR3 region is CASSFSPGQGVLNTGELFF. The CDR3 bases are TGTGCCAGCAGCTTCTCGCCGGGACAGGGGGTTTTAAACACCGGGGAGCTGTTTTTT.